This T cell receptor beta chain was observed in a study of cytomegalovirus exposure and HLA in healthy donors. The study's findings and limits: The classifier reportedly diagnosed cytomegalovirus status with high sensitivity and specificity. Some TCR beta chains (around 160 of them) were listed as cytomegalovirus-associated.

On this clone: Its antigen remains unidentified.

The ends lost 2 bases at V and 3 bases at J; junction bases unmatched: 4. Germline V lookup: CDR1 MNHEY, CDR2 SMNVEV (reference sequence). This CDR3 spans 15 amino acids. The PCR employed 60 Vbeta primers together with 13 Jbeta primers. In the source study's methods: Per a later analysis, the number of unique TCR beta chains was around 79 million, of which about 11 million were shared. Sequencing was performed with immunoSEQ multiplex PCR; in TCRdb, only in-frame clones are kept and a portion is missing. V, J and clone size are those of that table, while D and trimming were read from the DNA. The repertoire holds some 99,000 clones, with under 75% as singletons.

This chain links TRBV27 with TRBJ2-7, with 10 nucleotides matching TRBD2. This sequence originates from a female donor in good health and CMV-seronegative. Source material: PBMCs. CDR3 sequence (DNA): TGTGCCAGCAGTTTAACTGCTAGCGGGAGCTACGAGCAGTACTTC. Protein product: CASSLTASGSYEQYF.